This TCR beta chain was captured in a study of technical replicates of blood from several donors (dated by TCRdb to 2015 to 2018). In regard to this clone: It has no known antigen specificity. No clone much larger than this one lies a single base away; base qualities are absent.

Measured from the cysteine to the phenylalanine, the CDR3 is 15 residues long. Left in the record is the CDR3 DNA by itself, 45 bases read in frame from the first base. CDR1 and CDR2 were assigned from the germline V gene as SGHNT and YENEEA. V is pruned by 5 bases and J by 3 bases, leaving 2 bases of the junction without a gene match. Libraries were made using the immunoSEQ multiplex PCR assay. In TCRdb, the immuneACCESS table is reduced to in-frame sequences with V and J assigned. These tables do not hold every clone; where another copy was compared, an unresolved V gene accounts for under half, and the others remain unexplained. This sample lists approximately 75,000 clones; over 75% were detected once. The ten largest clones capture 3% to 5% of the sample.

Sequenced: PBMCs. This chain is built from TRBV11-3 and TRBJ2-1; 12 central bases correspond to TRBD2. The clonotype comes from a human donor in good health. Some clones in this sample may be carry-over from other donors' samples. The encoded CDR3 is CASSAGLAGYNEQFF. In nucleotides, the sequence is TGTGCCAGCAGCGCGGGACTAGCGGGCTACAATGAGCAGTTCTTC.